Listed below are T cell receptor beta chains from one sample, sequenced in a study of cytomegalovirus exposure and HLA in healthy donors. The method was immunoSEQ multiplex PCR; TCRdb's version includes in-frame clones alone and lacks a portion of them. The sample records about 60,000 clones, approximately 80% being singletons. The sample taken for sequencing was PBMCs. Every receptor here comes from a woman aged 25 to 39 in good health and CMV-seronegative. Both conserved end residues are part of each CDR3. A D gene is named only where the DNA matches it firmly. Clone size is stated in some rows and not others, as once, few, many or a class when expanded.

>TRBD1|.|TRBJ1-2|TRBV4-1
TGCGCCAGCAGCCAGGATCCTTATGCAGGGGGCTATGGCTACACCTTC
CASSQDPYAGGYGYTF
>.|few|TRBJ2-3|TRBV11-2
TGTGCCAGCAGCTTAGATCTCCAGGGGAGCACAGATACGCAGTATTTT
CASSLDLQGSTDTQYF
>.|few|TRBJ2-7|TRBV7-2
TGTGCCAGCAGCTTAGTGTGGGGGGAGTCCTACGAGCAGTACTTC
CASSLVWGESYEQYF
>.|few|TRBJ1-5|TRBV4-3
TGCGCCAGCAGCCAAGACAGGGCGACGAGCAATCAGCCCCAGCATTTT
CASSQDRATSNQPQHF
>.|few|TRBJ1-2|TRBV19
TGTGCCAGTAGTGGAGTTCCGTATGGCTACACCTTC
CASSGVPYGYTF
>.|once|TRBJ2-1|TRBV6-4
TGTGCCAGCAGTGGCGGTTACCCTAATGAGCAGTTCTTC
CASSGGYPNEQFF
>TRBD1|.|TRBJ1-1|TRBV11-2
TGTGCCAGCAGCTCAACCGCGGACAGGGGCTGGGGCCCTGAAGCTTTCTTT
CASSSTADRGWGPEAFF
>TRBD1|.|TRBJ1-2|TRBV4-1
TGCGCCAGCAGCCCGGGACAGGGAGAGGAAGGCTACACCTTC
CASSPGQGEEGYTF
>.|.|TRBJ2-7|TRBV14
TGTGCCAGCAGCCGGATAGGGAGCTACGAGCAGTACTTC
CASSRIGSYEQYF
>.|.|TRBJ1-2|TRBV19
TGTGCCAGTATCCGAACCGAAGTAAGGGGGACCTATGGCTACACCTTC
CASIRTEVRGTYGYTF
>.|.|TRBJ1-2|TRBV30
TGTGCCTGGAGTGTACGTACAGGATCGTATGGCTACACCTTC
CAWSVRTGSYGYTF
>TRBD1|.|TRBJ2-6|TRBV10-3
TGTGCCTCCAACAGGGGGGCACTATCCTCTGGGGCCAACGTCCTGACTTTC
CASNRGALSSGANVLTF
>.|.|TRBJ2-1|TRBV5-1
TGCGCCAGCAGCTTGGCTGTACAGTACAATGAGCAGTTCTTC
CASSLAVQYNEQFF
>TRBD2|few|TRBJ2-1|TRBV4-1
TGCGCCAGCAGCCGGCGGACTAGCGAGAATGAGCAGTTCTTC
CASSRRTSENEQFF
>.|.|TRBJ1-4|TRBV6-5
TGTGCCAGCAGCCTACGGACAGCTAATGAAAAACTGTTTTTT
CASSLRTANEKLFF
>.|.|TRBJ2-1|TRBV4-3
TGCGCCAGCAGCCTCGAGGGGGATGAGCAGTTCTTC
CASSLEGDEQFF